These 25 T cell receptor beta chains share one sample of origin, sequenced in a study of blood T cell repertoires in COVID-19. This table comes from immunoSEQ multiplex PCR, and its TCRdb copy is limited to in-frame clones, with some not included. The sample includes approximately 260,000 clones, about 89% of them seen just once. Sequencing input: peripheral blood. These receptors were taken from a man aged 50-59 years with acute or convalescent COVID-19.

In its sample, this clone was seen a few times. The chain couples TRBV12-5 to TRBJ2-1, with 9 bases fitting TRBD1. Losses at the gene ends were 5 bases for V and 9 bases for J; bases not matched to a gene: 11. The CDR3 totals 15 residues. The germline V gene has CDR1 LGHNT and CDR2 FRNRAP. In nucleotides, the CDR3 is TGTGCTAGTGGTCCGGGACAGGGAGACTTAGGTGAGCAGTTCTTC. Translation: CASGPGQGDLGEQFF.

The J gene is TRBJ1-3, the V gene TRBV6-5; D gene uncertain. CDR1 is MNHEY and CDR2 is SVGAGI in the germline V gene. This CDR3 comprises 11 residues. Trimming stripped 2 bases from V and 7 bases from J, with 3 bases between. The CDR3 region is CASSYLNTIYF. CDR3 nucleotide sequence: TGTGCCAGCAGTTACCTTAACACCATATATTTT.

This clone was seen only a few times. DNA for the CDR3: TGTGCCAGCAGCCTTAACAGGGGAGGTGGAAACACCATATATTTT. Its translation: CASSLNRGGGNTIYF. The chain couples TRBV7-8 to TRBJ1-3, with TRBD1 identical over 7 bases. CDR3 length: 15 amino acids. Germline assignment: CDR1 SGHVS and CDR2 FQNEAQ. The V segment lost 5 bases and the J segment 3 bases; nucleotides outside the gene matches: 7.

The rearrangement links TRBV19 to TRBJ1-2, with 9 bases aligning to TRBD1. V lost 5 bases to trimming and J lost 7 bases; unmatched junction nucleotides: 8. Germline CDR1 is LNHDA and CDR2 is SQIVND (reference sequence). The CDR3 runs to 14 residues. CDR3 sequence reads: CASSGGTGTGGYTF. The CDR3 bases are TGTGCCAGTAGTGGGGGGACAGGGACGGGTGGCTACACCTTC.

This rearrangement joins TRBV5-6 to TRBJ2-4; D possibly corresponds to TRBD1 (5 bases). Looked up from germline, CDR1 is SGHDT and CDR2 is YYEEEE. The CDR3 totals 15 residues. Trimming shortened V by 0 bases and J by 3 bases, and 10 bases separated the two germline ends. In DNA form, the CDR3 reads TGTGCCAGCAGCTTGGGGGGCAGCCTCAAAAACATTCAGTACTTC. It is translated as CASSLGGSLKNIQYF.

This clone was recorded only once. The chain employs TRBV27 and TRBJ2-1; 14 bases match TRBD2. CDR3 length: 14 amino acids. Germline assignment: CDR1 MNHEY and CDR2 SMNVEV (reference sequence). The ends lost 6 bases at V and 6 bases at J; junction bases unmatched: 1. The CDR3 protein is CASSGLAGGNEQFF. Written as DNA, the CDR3 is TGTGCCAGCAGCGGACTAGCGGGGGGCAATGAGCAGTTCTTC.

The chain couples TRBV2 to TRBJ1-6, with 8 bases fitting TRBD1. The CDR3 length is 14 residues. Germline V gene lookup returns CDR1 SNHLY and CDR2 FYNNEI. V lost 3 bases, J lost 8 bases, and 3 bases stayed unmatched. The CDR3 is CASSDRGLDSPLHF. The CDR3 DNA reads as TGTGCCAGCAGTGACAGGGGGCTTGATTCACCCCTCCACTTT.

V gene TRBV30 combines with J gene TRBJ2-2; 7 bases fit TRBD2. Germline CDR1 is GTSNPN and CDR2 is SVGIG (reference sequence). CDR3 length: 13 residues. The ends lost 7 bases at V and 0 bases at J; junction bases unmatched: 2. CDR3 sequence reads: CASSGSNTGELFF. The CDR3 nucleotides read TGTGCCTCTAGCGGATCGAACACCGGGGAGCTGTTTTTT.

This clone was seen a single time. V and J are TRBV19 and TRBJ1-5, with D maybe TRBD1 (6 bases). The CDR3 contains 15 residues. With 3 bases removed from V and 7 bases from J, the gap between germline ends came to 16 bases. Germline-derived CDR1 and CDR2 are LNHDA and SQIVND (reference sequence). The CDR3 bases are TGTGCCAGTAGTATTTGGGGGGGGCAAGGACAGCCCCAGCATTTT. Its protein product is CASSIWGGQGQPQHF.

This clone was counted a few times. V gene TRBV11-2 combines with J gene TRBJ2-1; TRBD1 matches 9 bases. The trim removed 6 bases at V and 7 bases at J, leaving 7 bases unmatched. The CDR3 loop spans 14 amino acids. The germline V gene encodes CDR1 SGHAT and CDR2 FQNNGV. CDR3 bases: TGTGCCAGCAGGTCGGGGACAGGGCGGAATGAGCAGTTCTTC. Its protein is CASRSGTGRNEQFF.

The rearrangement joins TRBV5-1 to TRBJ2-5, with D perhaps TRBD2 (5 bases). This CDR3 has 14 residues. Between the trimmed V and J ends, which lost 4 bases and 6 bases, there was a span of 16 bases. Germline V gene lookup returns CDR1 SGHRS and CDR2 YFSETQ. The CDR3 sequence is CASSQRTVQQTQYF. The CDR3 nucleotides are TGCGCCAGCAGCCAGCGGACGGTCCAGCAGACCCAGTACTTC.

On this clone itself: Other DNA sequences from this sample encode an identical CDR3 as well. The genes are TRBV5-6 and TRBJ2-5; D is ambiguous. Germline CDR1 is SGHDT and CDR2 is YYEEEE. Trimming shortened V by 4 bases and J by 5 bases, and 6 bases separated the two germline ends. CDR3 length: 11 residues. CDR3 DNA: TGTGCCAGCAGCCTGAGGGAGACCCAGTACTTC. Its protein product is CASSLRETQYF.

The rearrangement links TRBV3-1 (or the pseudogene TRBV3-2) to TRBJ1-2; a weak D match, TRBD1 (5 bases). Trimming left V 11 bases short and J 8 bases short, with 15 bases between. CDR1 and CDR2 (germline): LGHDT, YNNKEL (reference sequence). The CDR3 extends over 11 amino acids. The CDR3 loop reads CAAGLVGGYTF. The CDR3, as DNA: TGTGCCGCGGGGCTTGTAGGCGGCTACACCTTC.

This chain joins TRBV12-3 or TRBV12-4 and TRBJ1-2; D gene ambiguous. This CDR3 spans 13 amino acids. The ends were cut back, 1 base at V and 4 bases at J, with 7 bases in the middle. The CDR3 region has the DNA TGTGCCAGCAGTTTAGGAAGAGGCTATGGCTACACCTTC. Translating gives CASSLGRGYGYTF.

V and J are TRBV27 and TRBJ2-5, with a weak D call TRBD2 (7 bases). The CDR3 covers 14 residues. CDR1 is MNHEY and CDR2 is SMNVEV in the germline V gene (reference sequence). The V and J ends lost 2 bases and 5 bases respectively, with 12 bases between them. The CDR3 loop reads CASSLGGAVETQYF. For the CDR3, the DNA is TGTGCCAGCAGTTTAGGGGGGGCGGTGGAGACCCAGTACTTC.

V usage is TRBV27 and J usage is TRBJ2-7, with 11 bases matching TRBD1. The CDR3 is made up of 17 amino acids. Losses at the gene ends were 3 bases for V and 0 bases for J; bases not matched to a gene: 7. Germline V CDR1 and CDR2: MNHEY, SMNVEV (reference sequence). Here the CDR3 DNA reads TGTGCCAGCAGTTTGGGCCGGGGACAGGGGGTCTCCTACGAGCAGTACTTC. As protein: CASSLGRGQGVSYEQYF.

This sequence joins TRBV2 and TRBJ1-2; TRBD1 matches 7 bases. This CDR3 spans 14 amino acids. V lost 4 bases, J lost 2 bases, and 4 bases stayed unmatched. Germline loops: CDR1 SNHLY, CDR2 FYNNEI. CDR3 sequence reads: CASSVGQQNYGYTF. The CDR3 bases are TGTGCCAGCAGTGTGGGACAGCAAAACTATGGCTACACCTTC.

This clone was seen at least ten times. Within the sample, other DNA sequences also encode this same CDR3. The rearrangement links TRBV3-1 (or the pseudogene TRBV3-2) to TRBJ1-5; possibly TRBD1 for D (6 bases). This CDR3 has 13 residues. CDR1 is LGHDT and CDR2 is YNNKEL in the germline V gene (reference sequence). Deletions cut 0 bases from V and 7 bases from J, with 7 bases between. Here the CDR3 reads CASSQDRGQPQHF. Here the CDR3 DNA reads TGTGCCAGCAGCCAAGATAGGGGGCAGCCCCAGCATTTT.

In DNA form, the CDR3 reads TGCAGCAACCTCGACAGGGGGGGTGAGGCTTTCTTT. Residues: CSNLDRGGEAFF. This chain connects TRBV29-1 to TRBJ1-1, with TRBD1 matching 9 bases. Germline CDR1 reads SQVTM; CDR2 reads ANQGSEA. CDR3 length: 12 amino acids. V lost 8 bases and J lost 11; bases outside the gene matches: 12.

V gene TRBV5-1 combines with J gene TRBJ2-7; no reliable D call. This CDR3 is 15 amino acids long. Germline lookup yields CDR1 SGHRS and CDR2 YFSETQ. Trimming cost V 4 bases and J 3 bases, with 17 bases left between them. DNA of the CDR3: TGCGCCAGCAGCGACGTGAGACTTCCCAACTACGAGCAGTACTTC. This gives the protein CASSDVRLPNYEQYF.

V gene TRBV10-3 combines with J gene TRBJ2-3; D gene ambiguous. Germline-derived CDR1 and CDR2 are ENHRY and SYGVKD. The CDR3 has 14 residues. V lost 1 base to trimming and J lost 8 bases, with 13 bases between them. CDR3 sequence reads: CAISEFDSSFTQYF. The CDR3 DNA reads TGTGCCATCAGTGAGTTCGACTCTTCTTTTACGCAGTATTTT.

The V gene is TRBV13, the J gene TRBJ1-1, with TRBD1 identical over 7 bases. CDR1 and CDR2 from the germline V gene are PRHDT and FYEKMQ (reference sequence). The CDR3 has 15 amino acids. The V and J ends lost 0 bases and 1 base, in that order; junction bases with no gene match: 2. In DNA, the CDR3 is TGTGCCAGCAGCTTAGGAGGGGGCCGGAACACTGAAGCTTTCTTT. As protein: CASSLGGGRNTEAFF.

This sequence joins TRBV19 and TRBJ2-7; the D is unclear. This CDR3 contains 13 residues. CDR1 is LNHDA, CDR2 SQIVND, per germline (reference sequence). The V end was cut by 1 base, the J end by 4 bases, with 8 bases between. The CDR3, as DNA: TGTGCCAGTAGTATAGCCCCCTCGTACGAGCAGTACTTC. Residues: CASSIAPSYEQYF.

This chain joins TRBV19 and TRBJ1-1, with D uncertain. CDR1 LNHDA and CDR2 SQIVND come from the germline V gene (reference sequence). CDR3 length equals 16 residues. V dropped 2 bases and J dropped 0 bases, with 13 bases sitting between them. The CDR3 DNA reads TGTGCCAGTAGTATATTCGGCGGCCTCATGAACACTGAAGCTTTCTTT. This sequence encodes CASSIFGGLMNTEAFF.

The sample holds one count of this clone. This chain uses TRBV2 with TRBJ2-7; D unclear. CDR1 SNHLY and CDR2 FYNNEI come from the germline V gene. V dropped 9 bases and J dropped 1 base, with 13 bases sitting between them. This CDR3 spans 13 amino acids. The CDR3 DNA reads as TGTGCCAGTACTGATTCAAATTCCTACGAGCAGTACTTC. Residues: CASTDSNSYEQYF.